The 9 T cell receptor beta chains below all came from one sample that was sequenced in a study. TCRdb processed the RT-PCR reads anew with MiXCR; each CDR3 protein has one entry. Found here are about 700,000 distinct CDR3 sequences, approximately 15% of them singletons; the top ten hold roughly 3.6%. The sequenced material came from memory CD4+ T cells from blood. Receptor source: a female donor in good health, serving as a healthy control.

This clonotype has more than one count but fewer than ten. The CDR3 DNA reads TGTGCCAGCAGTACCCGACAGCGAGAAAACTATGGCTACACCTTC. It translates to CASSTRQRENYGYTF. This sequence joins TRBV6-5 and TRBJ1-2, with TRBD1 as a possible D gene (5 bases). The CDR3 totals 15 residues. V lost 5 bases and J 2 bases, leaving 15 bases between the germline ends. Germline V gene lookup returns CDR1 MNHEY and CDR2 SVGAGI.

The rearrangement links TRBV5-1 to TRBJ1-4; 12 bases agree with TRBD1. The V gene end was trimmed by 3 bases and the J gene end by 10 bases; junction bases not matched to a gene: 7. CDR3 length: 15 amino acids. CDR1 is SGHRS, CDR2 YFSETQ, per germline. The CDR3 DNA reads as TGCGCCAGCAGCTCCACGGGACAGGGGGCGGGAAAACTGTTTTTT. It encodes CASSSTGQGAGKLFF.

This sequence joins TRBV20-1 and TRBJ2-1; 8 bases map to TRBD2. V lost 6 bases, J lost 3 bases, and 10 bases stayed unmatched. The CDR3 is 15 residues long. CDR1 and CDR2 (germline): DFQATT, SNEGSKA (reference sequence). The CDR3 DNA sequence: TGCAGTGCGGAATCAGGGGCGGGAGGCTACAATGAGCAGTTCTTC. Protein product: CSAESGAGGYNEQFF.

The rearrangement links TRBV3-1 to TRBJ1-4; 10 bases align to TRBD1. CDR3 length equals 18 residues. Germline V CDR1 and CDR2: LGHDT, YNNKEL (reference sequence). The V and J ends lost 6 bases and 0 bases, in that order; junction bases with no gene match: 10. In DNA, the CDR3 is TGTGCCAGCAGACTAACCGGACAGGGGGTTGCAACTAATGAAAAACTGTTTTTT. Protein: CASRLTGQGVATNEKLFF. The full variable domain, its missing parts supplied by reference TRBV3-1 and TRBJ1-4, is DTAVSQTPKYLVTQMGNDKSIKCEQNLGHDTMYWYKQDSKKFLKIMFSYNNKELIINETVPNRFSPKSPDKAHLNLHINSLELGDSAVYFCASRLTGQGVATNEKLFFGSGTQLSVL.

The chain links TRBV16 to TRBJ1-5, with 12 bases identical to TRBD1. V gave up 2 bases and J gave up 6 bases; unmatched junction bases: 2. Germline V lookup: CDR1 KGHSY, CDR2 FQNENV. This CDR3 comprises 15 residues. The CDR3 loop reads CASSQGGQGAQPQHF. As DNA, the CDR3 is TGTGCCAGCAGCCAAGGGGGACAGGGGGCTCAGCCCCAGCATTTT.

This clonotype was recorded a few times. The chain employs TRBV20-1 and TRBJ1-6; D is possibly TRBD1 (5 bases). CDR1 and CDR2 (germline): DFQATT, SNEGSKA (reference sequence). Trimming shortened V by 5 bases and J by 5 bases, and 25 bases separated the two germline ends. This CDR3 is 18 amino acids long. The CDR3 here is CSARPSGKRGGDNSPLHF. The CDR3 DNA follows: TGCAGTGCTCGCCCTTCCGGAAAAAGGGGTGGCGATAATTCACCCCTCCACTTT.

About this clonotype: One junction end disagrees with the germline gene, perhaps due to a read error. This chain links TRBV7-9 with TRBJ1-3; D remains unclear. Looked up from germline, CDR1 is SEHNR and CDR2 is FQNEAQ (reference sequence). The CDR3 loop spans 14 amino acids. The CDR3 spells CSSSFRATADTIYF. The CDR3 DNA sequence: TGCTCCAGCAGCTTTCGAGCCACCGCGGACACCATATATTTT.

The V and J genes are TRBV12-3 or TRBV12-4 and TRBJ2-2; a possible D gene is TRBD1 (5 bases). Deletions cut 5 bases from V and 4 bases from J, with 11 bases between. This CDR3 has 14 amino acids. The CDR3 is CASSMTASTGELFF. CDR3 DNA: TGTGCCAGCAGTATGACAGCGAGCACCGGGGAGCTGTTTTTT.

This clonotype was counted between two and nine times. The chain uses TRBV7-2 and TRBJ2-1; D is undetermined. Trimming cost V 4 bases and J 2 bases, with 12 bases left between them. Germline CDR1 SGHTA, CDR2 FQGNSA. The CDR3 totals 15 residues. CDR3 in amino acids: CASSSQRSTYNEQFF. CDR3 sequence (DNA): TGTGCCAGCAGCTCGCAGAGGAGCACCTACAATGAGCAGTTCTTC.